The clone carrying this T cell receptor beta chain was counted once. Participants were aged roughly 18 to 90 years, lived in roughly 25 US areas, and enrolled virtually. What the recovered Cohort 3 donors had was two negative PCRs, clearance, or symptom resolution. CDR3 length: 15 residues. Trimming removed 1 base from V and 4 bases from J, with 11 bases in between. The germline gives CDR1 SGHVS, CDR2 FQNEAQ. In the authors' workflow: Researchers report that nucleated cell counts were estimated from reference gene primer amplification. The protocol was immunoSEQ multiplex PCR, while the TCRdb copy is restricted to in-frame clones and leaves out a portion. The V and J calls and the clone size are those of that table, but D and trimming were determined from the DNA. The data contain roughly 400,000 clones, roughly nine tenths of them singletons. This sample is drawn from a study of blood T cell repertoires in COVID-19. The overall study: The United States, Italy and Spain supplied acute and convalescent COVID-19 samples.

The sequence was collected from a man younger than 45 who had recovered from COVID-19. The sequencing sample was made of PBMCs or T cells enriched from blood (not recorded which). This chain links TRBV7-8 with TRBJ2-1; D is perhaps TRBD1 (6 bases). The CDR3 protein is CASSLGLTGYNEQFF. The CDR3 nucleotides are TGTGCCAGCAGCTTAGGTCTCACAGGGTACAATGAGCAGTTCTTC. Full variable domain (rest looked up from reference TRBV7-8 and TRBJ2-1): GAGVSQSPRYKVAKRGQDVALRCDPISGHVSLFWYQQALGQGPEFLTYFQNEAQLDKSGLPSDRFFAERPEGSVSTLKIQRTQQEDSAVYLCASSLGLTGYNEQFFGPGTRLTVL.